This T cell receptor beta chain was obtained from a study of cytomegalovirus exposure and HLA in healthy donors. About this clone: Its antigen is not identified.

Study findings and constraints: In a later analysis, V- and J-gene trimming of beta chains associated with a DCLRE1C missense variant, replicated independently.

CDR1 WNHNN and CDR2 SYGVQD come from the germline V gene (reference sequence). J lost 7 bases, V lost 4 bases, and 3 bases had no gene match. The CDR3 is made up of 12 amino acids. All donors participated as healthy donors of bone marrow. Donors counted as nominally healthy when sampled, yet unrecorded immune exposures were likely. The PCR ran on 60 Vbeta and 13 Jbeta primers. Method: immunoSEQ multiplex PCR; TCRdb's copy keeps in-frame clones and lacks some. In all, the sample yields about 150,000 clones. The genes are TRBV10-1 and TRBJ2-7; the match to TRBD1 covers 8 bases. The sample consisted of PBMCs. The sequence was obtained from a man aged 25 to 40 in good health and CMV-seronegative. The CDR3: CASSGRDREQYF. The CDR3 DNA follows: TGCGCCAGCAGTGGAAGGGACAGGGAGCAGTACTTC.